A single sample is the source of the 30 T cell receptor beta chains below, sequenced in a study of neurological immune-mediated disorders. Each CDR3 protein gets one entry after TCRdb re-called the 5' RACE reads with MiXCR. The sample records about 74,000 distinct CDR3 sequences, roughly 5.6% being singletons. The specimen sequenced was PBMCs. The source is a man between 18 and 29 years old with multiple sclerosis.

This clonotype was counted ten times or more. The chain couples TRBV4-2 to TRBJ1-1, with a possible D match to TRBD1 (6 bases). V shed 0 bases and J shed 1 base, with 9 bases lying between them. Germline CDR1 LGHNA, CDR2 YNFKEQ. The CDR3 contains 15 residues. The CDR3 coding sequence is TGTGCCAGCAGCCAAGATACAGGGACGAACACTGAAGCTTTCTTT. It translates to CASSQDTGTNTEAFF.

The chain joins TRBV12-2 to TRBJ2-2. TRBV12-2 is deemed a pseudogene. CDR3 length equals 14 residues. DNA for the CDR3: TGTGCAAGTCGCTTAGCAATGGAAACCGGGGAGCTGTTTTTT. It specifies CASRLAMETGELFF.

This clonotype was observed at least ten times. This chain joins TRBV4-3 and TRBJ2-7; no reliable D call. The CDR3 is 16 amino acids. The germline V gene has CDR1 LGHNA and CDR2 YSLEER. V gave up 0 bases and J gave up 1 base, with 13 bases separating them. CDR3 loop: CASSQDFRTDSYEQYF. The CDR3 DNA sequence: TGCGCCAGCAGCCAAGATTTCCGGACGGATTCCTACGAGCAGTACTTC.

In its sample, this clonotype was seen many times. The genes are TRBV10-3 and TRBJ2-7; no firm D call. CDR3 length: 11 residues. Deletions cut 6 bases from V and 7 bases from J, with 10 bases between. Germline V lookup: CDR1 ENHRY, CDR2 SYGVKD. The CDR3 loop reads CAISQVKEQYF. In DNA, the CDR3 is TGTGCCATCAGCCAGGTAAAAGAGCAGTACTTC.

This clonotype was picked up many times. V usage is TRBV20-1 and J usage is TRBJ1-2, with 8 bases that match TRBD1. In germline, CDR1 is DFQATT, CDR2 SNEGSKA (reference sequence). The CDR3 contains 12 residues. The ends lost 4 bases at V and 6 bases at J; junction bases unmatched: 4. CDR3 bases: TGCAGTGCTACTCAGGGGGCTAATGGCTACACCTTC. Translating gives CSATQGANGYTF.

This clonotype was counted ten times or more. V gene TRBV5-1 combines with J gene TRBJ2-7; 11 nucleotides align to TRBD1. The germline gives CDR1 SGHRS, CDR2 YFSETQ. After removal of 4 bases from V and 3 bases from J, the junction contained 6 bases not matched to a gene. This CDR3 is 15 amino acids long. The DNA for the CDR3 is TGCGCCAGCAGCGCGCCCGGGACAGGGGGCTACGAGCAGTACTTC. It specifies CASSAPGTGGYEQYF.

The V gene is TRBV5-1, the J gene TRBJ2-5; D remains ambiguous. Trimming stripped 0 bases from V and 1 base from J, with 4 bases between. CDR3 length equals 13 residues. In germline, CDR1 is SGHRS, CDR2 YFSETQ. The CDR3 reads CASSLAVQETQYF. The CDR3, as DNA: TGCGCCAGCAGCTTGGCCGTCCAAGAGACCCAGTACTTC.

This clonotype showed up many times. The V gene is TRBV20-1, the J gene TRBJ2-1; TRBD2 agrees at 12 bases. The CDR3 contains 14 residues. Germline lookup yields CDR1 DFQATT and CDR2 SNEGSKA (reference sequence). V gave up 6 bases and J gave up 4 bases; unmatched junction bases: 4. DNA for the CDR3: TGCAGTGCGGGAGGGACTAGCGGGTACAATGAGCAGTTCTTC. Residues: CSAGGTSGYNEQFF.

This clonotype has at least ten counts. The V call is TRBV21-1, the J call TRBJ1-2; the table's D call TRBD1 went unverified against the DNA. TRBV21-1 is described as a pseudogene. CDR3 size: 16 residues. This CDR3 reads CASTDRYRALAYGYTF. CDR3 DNA sequence: TGTGCCAGCACCGATAGGTACAGGGCGCTCGCGTATGGCTACACCTTC.

This clonotype was recorded at least ten times. The V gene is TRBV20-1, the J gene TRBJ1-1; 8 nucleotides agree with TRBD1. Germline CDR1 reads DFQATT; CDR2 reads SNEGSKA (reference sequence). The J segment lost 2 bases and the V segment lost 1 base, leaving 3 bases of the junction unmatched. CDR3 size: 14 residues. The CDR3 DNA follows: TGCAGTGCTAGAGGGACAGGGACAAACACTGAAGCTTTCTTT. Its protein product is CSARGTGTNTEAFF.

This clonotype was recorded many times. The chain couples TRBV20-1 to TRBJ1-1; D might be TRBD1 (5 bases). The CDR3 loop spans 13 amino acids. CDR1 and CDR2 from the germline V gene are DFQATT and SNEGSKA (reference sequence). Trimming took 1 base from V and 0 from J, leaving 6 bases between them. This chain's CDR3 is CSARGGLNTEAFF. As DNA, the CDR3 is TGCAGTGCTAGAGGGGGCTTGAACACTGAAGCTTTCTTT.

This clonotype was counted at least ten times. The genes are TRBV4-1 and TRBJ1-4; TRBD1 matches at 7 bases. The CDR3 runs to 17 residues. J was trimmed by 6 bases and V by 1 base; bases with no gene match: 11. CDR1 is MGHRA, CDR2 YSYEKL, per germline. The CDR3 loop reads CASSQVGTASYYEKLFF. The DNA of the CDR3 is TGCGCCAGCAGCCAAGTTGGGACAGCCTCCTATTATGAAAAACTGTTTTTT.

As regards this clonotype: This may arise from a read error, as a much more abundant clone is one base away. The genes are TRBV9 and TRBJ1-1; D call uncertain. Trimming stripped 4 bases from V and 0 bases from J, with 10 bases between. Germline values: CDR1 SGDLS, CDR2 YYNGEE. This CDR3 contains 14 residues. The DNA for the CDR3 is TGTGCCAGCAGCCCCGGAAACTTGAACACTGAAGCTTTCTTT. Encoded protein: CASSPGNLNTEAFF.

This clonotype was found many times. This sequence joins TRBV7-2 and TRBJ2-1, with D perhaps matching TRBD2 (6 bases). The CDR3 runs 16 residues. In germline, CDR1 is SGHTA, CDR2 FQGNSA. V lost 5 bases to trimming and J lost 8 bases, with 22 bases between them. As DNA, the CDR3 is TGTGCCAGCAGCCCGTTGCGGGGTTATAGTAGGGATGAGCAGTTCTTC. Translating gives CASSPLRGYSRDEQFF. Supplemented by reference TRBV7-2 and TRBJ2-1, the full variable domain reads GAGVSQSPSNKVTEKGKDVELRCDPISGHTALYWYRQSLGQGLEFLIYFQGNSAPDKSGLPSDRFSAERTGGSVSTLTIQRTQQEDSAVYLCASSPLRGYSRDEQFFGPGTRLTVL.

V and J are TRBV15 and TRBJ1-4; no firm D call. Trimming removed 1 base from V and 5 bases from J, with 11 bases in between. This CDR3 spans 15 amino acids. The V gene's germline CDR1 is LNHNV and CDR2 YYDKDF (reference sequence). The CDR3 DNA is TGTGCCACCAGCAGAGCACGGGAGACCAATGAAAAACTGTTTTTT. Translated, it gives CATSRARETNEKLFF.

There are a few counts of this clonotype. This may be a read error: a much more frequent sequence differs by one nucleotide. This chain connects TRBV20-1 to TRBJ1-1; D may be TRBD1 (5 bases). CDR1 and CDR2 from the germline V gene are DFQATT and SNEGSKA (reference sequence). Deletions cut 4 bases from V and 6 bases from J, with 15 bases between. CDR3 length equals 13 residues. CDR3 amino acids: CSAKVKGHAEAFF. The DNA of the CDR3 is TGCAGTGCTAAGGTAAAGGGGCATGCTGAAGCTTTCTTT.

In its sample, this clonotype was seen many times. This chain joins TRBV12-3 or TRBV12-4 and TRBJ2-1; 7 bases match TRBD2. The CDR3 runs to 15 residues. The V and J ends lost 10 bases and 5 bases, in that order; junction bases with no gene match: 14. The CDR3 DNA is TGTGCCAATTCGGGGGGATCGGGGATGGACAATGAGCAGTTCTTC. It is translated as CANSGGSGMDNEQFF.

In regard to this clonotype: This could be a read error, since a much larger clone is one nucleotide away. The chain is built from TRBV27 and TRBJ2-2; D is unclear. V lost 11 bases and J lost 2, with 15 bases in between. The germline V gene has CDR1 MNHEY and CDR2 SMNVEV (reference sequence). CDR3 size: 14 residues. The CDR3 DNA follows: TGTGCCTGTCTCGGGTGGCTCAACACCGGGGAGCTGTTTTTT. Its translation is CACLGWLNTGELFF.

This clonotype was seen at least ten times. The chain links TRBV5-1 to TRBJ2-1, with 11 bases that match TRBD2. The V and J ends lost 4 bases and 4 bases, in that order; junction bases with no gene match: 4. CDR1 SGHRS and CDR2 YFSETQ come from the germline V gene. The CDR3 is made up of 15 amino acids. CDR3 coding DNA: TGCGCCAGCAGCCCGACTAGCGGGATTTACAATGAGCAGTTCTTC. It codes for CASSPTSGIYNEQFF.

This chain uses TRBV7-2 with TRBJ2-3; TRBD2 aligns across 12 bases. CDR1 and CDR2 from the germline V gene are SGHTA and FQGNSA. The CDR3 spans 17 residues. Trimming at V came to 5 bases and at J to 0 bases, leaving 6 bases not matched to a gene. The DNA of the CDR3 is TGTGCCAGCAGCCTATACGGGACTAGCGGGAGCACAGATACGCAGTATTTT. Encoded protein: CASSLYGTSGSTDTQYF. Using reference TRBV7-2 and TRBJ2-3 for the parts outside the CDR3, the full variable domain is GAGVSQSPSNKVTEKGKDVELRCDPISGHTALYWYRQSLGQGLEFLIYFQGNSAPDKSGLPSDRFSAERTGGSVSTLTIQRTQQEDSAVYLCASSLYGTSGSTDTQYFGPGTRLTVL.

This clonotype was seen at least ten times. V and J are TRBV20-1 and TRBJ2-5; TRBD1 agrees at 8 bases. Germline CDR1 and CDR2: DFQATT and SNEGSKA (reference sequence). The CDR3 is made up of 13 amino acids. J lost 5 bases, V lost 6 bases, and 8 bases had no gene match. CDR3 sequence reads: CSARTGSGETQYF. The CDR3, as DNA: TGCAGTGCCCGGACAGGGAGTGGGGAGACCCAGTACTTC.

In this sample, this clonotype turned up many times. The V gene is TRBV6-6, the J gene TRBJ2-3; 7 bases are a match to TRBD2. CDR3 length: 15 residues. V shed 4 bases and J 1 base; nucleotides not matched to a gene: 5. Germline CDR1 and CDR2: MNHNY and SVGAGI (reference sequence). The CDR3 here is CASSSSGGGTDTQYF. CDR3 bases: TGTGCCAGCAGTTCTAGCGGTGGCGGCACAGATACGCAGTATTTT.

Regarding this clonotype: No conserved phenylalanine or tryptophan ends this CDR3, so it is likely a read error. The gene calls are TRBV29-1 and TRBJ1-2; D is ambiguous. The CDR3 sequence is 12 residues long. The V gene's germline CDR1 is SQVTM and CDR2 ANQGSEA. V was cut by 2 bases and J by 4 bases, with 8 bases left in between. The CDR3 DNA is TGCAGCGTTGAATGGCGCGGCTATGGCTACACCATC. This encodes CSVEWRGYGYTI.

This clonotype was picked up many times. The V gene is TRBV12-3 or TRBV12-4, the J gene TRBJ2-7, with TRBD1 matching 7 bases. The V and J ends lost 7 bases and 3 bases, in that order; junction bases with no gene match: 15. CDR3 length equals 16 residues. The CDR3 reads CASTPTSTGRSYEQYF. The CDR3 DNA sequence: TGTGCCAGCACCCCGACCTCGACAGGGAGAAGCTACGAGCAGTACTTC.

Of note for this clonotype: This sequence may be a read error, since a much larger clone differs from it by one base. The rearrangement joins TRBV2 to TRBJ2-7, with D uncertain. This CDR3 spans 12 amino acids. Trimming removed 3 bases at V and 7 bases at J, with 10 bases between. Germline CDR1 reads SNHLY; CDR2 reads FYNNEI. The CDR3: CASSDFRKEQYF. CDR3 bases: TGTGCCAGCAGTGATTTTAGGAAAGAGCAGTACTTC.

In this sample, this clonotype turned up many times. The chain is built from TRBV20-1 and TRBJ2-7, with a weak D call TRBD2 (6 bases). Trimming took 1 base from V and 1 from J, leaving 11 bases between them. The CDR3 runs 14 residues. CDR1 is DFQATT and CDR2 is SNEGSKA in the germline V gene (reference sequence). This chain's CDR3 is CSARGRGPSYEQYF. The DNA for the CDR3 is TGCAGTGCTAGAGGGAGGGGTCCATCCTACGAGCAGTACTTC.

This clonotype has ten or more counts. The chain recombines TRBV5-1 with TRBJ2-3, with TRBD1 as a possible D gene (6 bases). Trimming removed 0 bases at V and 4 bases at J, with 12 bases between. Germline CDR1 and CDR2: SGHRS and YFSETQ. The CDR3 runs 15 residues. The CDR3 loop is CASSLGTGWSDTQYF. The CDR3 DNA is TGCGCCAGCAGCTTGGGTACAGGGTGGTCAGATACGCAGTATTTT.

This clonotype appeared many times. The V and J genes are TRBV6-5 and TRBJ2-2; D not resolved. The CDR3 loop spans 13 amino acids. V lost 8 bases, J lost 3 bases, and 10 bases lay in between. Germline V gene data show CDR1 as MNHEY and CDR2 as SVGAGI. The CDR3 DNA is TGTGCCAGCCGACCACTATACACCGGGGAGCTGTTTTTT. Translation gives CASRPLYTGELFF.

This clonotype qualifies as medium-sized. This chain uses TRBV12-3 or TRBV12-4 with TRBJ2-1; the D is unclear. Trimming cost V 3 bases and J 1 base, with 10 bases left between them. The CDR3 runs to 15 residues. In DNA, the CDR3 is TGTGCCAGCAGTTTGGCTAGAGGTTCCTACAATGAGCAGTTCTTC. This translates into CASSLARGSYNEQFF.

This clonotype was detected ten times or more. V usage is TRBV12-3 or TRBV12-4 and J usage is TRBJ1-3, with TRBD1 as a possible D gene (5 bases). V was clipped by 7 bases and J by 11 bases, with 15 bases between them. There are 12 residues in the CDR3. The CDR3 loop reads CASTSRAAAIYF. The CDR3 nucleotides are TGTGCCAGCACATCCAGGGCCGCTGCCATATATTTT.